This T cell receptor (beta chain) appears in the sequencing data of a study of cytomegalovirus exposure and HLA in healthy donors. Study background: An early data release held some 85 million unique TCRs from HLA-typed donors. Of the donors genotyped, 398 in all, around 76% fell in the Caucasian-associated ancestry cluster.

Vbeta (60) and Jbeta (13) primers were used in the PCR. Clones were sequenced by immunoSEQ multiplex PCR, and TCRdb holds only the in-frame ones, with some missing. The sample holds fewer than 250,000 clones, 82% seen once. Findings and caveats of the study: Several of the most significant clusters appeared, in a later analysis, to be linked to common viral pathogens. It was only CMV serostatus that was available as immune exposure information.

This clone occurred a few times. Its antigen remains unidentified. This sequence originates from a man aged 35 to 55 in good health and CMV-seropositive. Material: PBMCs.

The CDR3 region is CASSSPRQDTNYGYTF. For the CDR3, the DNA is TGTGCCAGCAGCTCCCCCCGACAGGACACTAACTATGGCTACACCTTC. The genes are TRBV7-9 and TRBJ1-2; TRBD1 is a possible D gene (6 bases). The germline gives CDR1 SEHNR, CDR2 FQNEAQ (reference sequence). This CDR3 has 16 amino acids. V gave up 4 bases and J gave up 0 bases, with 15 bases separating them.